The present entry profiles one T cell receptor beta chain with its context. This clonotype was seen ten or more times. Its antigen is not yet known. Base qualities are missing; no much larger clone stands one base away. The roughly 42 donors, aged roughly 6 to 95 years, were systemically healthy Caucasian individuals from Russia. Ten milliliters of peripheral blood were drawn from each donor into EDTA-treated Vacutainer tubes. Ficoll-Paque density-gradient centrifugation was used to isolate PBMCs, with at least 6.5 million per sample. Total RNA was extracted from PBMCs with Trizol reagent, with at least 6 micrograms obtained per sample. The percentages of naive CD45RAhigh/CD27high T cells were determined by flow cytometry on a PBMC aliquot from every donor. Library construction relied on 5' RACE. Sequencing took place on an Illumina HiSeq 2500. The second PCR ran for about 7 to 11 cycles and used a J-beta primer mix along with a sample-barcoded 5' primer. A unique molecular identifier was introduced onto each TCR beta cDNA molecule by a template-switch 5' adaptor carrying 12 random nucleotides. Each sample yielded at least 2.5 million CDR3-containing paired-end reads. The Mint cDNA synthesis kit, primed by a TRBC-specific oligonucleotide, was used to synthesize first-strand cDNA from all RNA. All cDNA was treated with uracil-DNA glycosylase and then went through a first 18-cycle PCR with the universal primers M1SS and BC2_uni_R. The authors processed their data as follows. Each sample was normalized by randomly selecting 1 million high-quality reads, each carrying a distinct molecular identifier. Reads with shared molecular identifiers were discarded instead of being binned into consensus sequences. MiTCR, set to a Q25 quality threshold and the strictest error-elimination algorithm, was used for CDR3 identification, clonotype clustering and error correction. A nonparametric unseen species model with Euler transformation was used to estimate a lower bound on total TCR beta diversity. TCRdb ran its own pipeline on the public reads, namely fastp trimming at Q25 and MiXCR clone calling, and kept in-frame beta chains. Merged by CDR3 protein, the rows form single entries marked with the most common genes and DNA. TCRdb, not the authors, supplied the V and J calls. This sample is represented by around 1,000,000 distinct CDR3 sequences; approximately 26% of them were singletons. 0.65% to 0.95% of the sample is in the top ten clones.

CDR1 and CDR2, per the germline V gene, are SGHVS and FQNEAQ. The junction carries 9 bases between V and J, which are trimmed by 6 bases and 0 bases respectively. From its cysteine to its phenylalanine, the CDR3 spans 13 amino acids. The entry retains the CDR3 DNA only, 39 bases that are in frame from base 1. These data come from a study of blood T cells in healthy people across ages (dated by TCRdb to between 2015 and 2017). For the study in its entirety: In model experiments, template switching captured roughly one uniquely barcoded TCR beta cDNA molecule for every two T cells. The study analyzed two additional independent replicas of 1 million unique cDNA reads from the same blood draw for two donors, one aged 18 to 30 and one aged 80 or older. Using deep sequencing normalized with unique cDNA molecular identifiers, the study measured how TCR beta repertoire diversity changes with age. The donors were split into four age groups: young (average 16 years), middle-aged (nearly 40), aged (roughly 68) and long-lived (roughly 86).

General conclusions and limits of the study: Observed TCR beta diversity per million T cells fell roughly linearly with age, and a significant reduction was already apparent by age roughly 41. Estimates of total diversity based on one million sequenced T cells were considered lower bounds and underestimates. Because profiling used bulk unsorted PBMCs, naive and antigen-experienced compartments could not be compared conclusively. Compared with the aged group, more naive CD4+ T cells, fewer expanded clones and increased TCR diversity were shown by the long-lived group, suggesting age selection. Because the CMV infection status of the donors was unknown, age-related changes in expanded clonotypes may potentially have been confounded. Observed TCR beta diversity correlated strongly with the percentage of naive T cells measured by flow cytometry.

The data also belong to a second study, concerning T cells of mothers and their children. The second paper states: The donors were nine systemically healthy Caucasian individuals, made up of three mothers and their six children. cDNA synthesis consumed the entire amount of extracted RNA, loaded at around 1.5 ug RNA in each 15 ul reaction. In the second PCR, the M1S primer introduced both the sample barcodes and 2-4 random nucleotides. Over 8.5 million TCR beta CDR3 reads came from each mother, compared with about 3.2 million reads from each child. Thymic selection similarly shapes TCR recombination output in related and unrelated pairs, with minor effect from inherited differences. Normalized repertoire overlap in related mother-child pairs was always slightly higher than in unrelated mother-child pairs, but the difference was never significant. Persistent microchimeric T cell clones were not detected, at a sensitivity of approximately 93 clones per million clonotypes. Deep NGS was used in the study to compare the TCR beta repertoires of mothers and children and to look for features that separate related mother-child pairs from unrelated individuals. The mean age was 40 +/- 4 years for the mothers and roughly 11 +/- 4 years for the children. After adapter ligation was performed with NEBNext reagents, the libraries were sequenced on an Illumina HiSeq 2000 with 100+100 nt paired-end reads. To avoid cross-contamination, the mother libraries and the child libraries were prepared a month apart and sequenced in separate runs. For each donor, between about 450,000 and 2,300,000 distinct TCR beta clonotypes were identified. Naive TCR beta clonotypes were estimated from low-frequency clonotypes matched to each donor's FACS-determined naive share, without sorting.

The receptor was derived from a girl aged 2-10 years in good health. The chain employs TRBV7-8 and TRBJ2-7; no D gene can be assigned with confidence. Sequenced input: blood. CDR3 loop: CASRATSSYEQYF. The DNA is as follows: TGTGCCAGCAGGGCTACCAGCTCCTACGAGCAGTACTTC.